This T cell receptor beta chain was found in a study of T cell responses to AZD1222 COVID-19 vaccine. Regarding the study as a whole: Among spike-specific TCRs, nearly half reportedly target unmutated variant regions. No day 14 peak samples; only post-peak repertoires were characterized. Across the whole spike, CD4 TCRs peaked at regions 160-218 and 743-854. Clonal diversity was possibly underestimated, and white British individuals and females predominated among donors.

The assay was immunoSEQ multiplex PCR, and TCRdb's table has in-frame clones only and misses some. There are about 86,000 clones in the sample; around four fifths occur only once, and around 21% lies in the top ten. In regard to this clone: What it recognizes is unknown.

This specimen was peripheral blood, taken on day 0 of AZD1222 vaccination. This receptor was obtained from an adult in good health.

The CDR3, as DNA: TGTGCCACCAGTGATTCCACGACAGGGCGAGGCGGCTACACCTTC. Protein sequence: CATSDSTTGRGGYTF. The chain couples TRBV24-1 to TRBJ1-2, with 7 bases aligning to TRBD1. The CDR3 has 15 residues. Germline CDR1 KGHDR, CDR2 SFDVKD. With 2 bases clipped from V and 8 bases from J, the junction kept 10 bases outside the gene matches.